These 6 T cell receptor beta chains share one sample of origin, sequenced in a study of low-dose radiotherapy and immunotherapy resistance in tumors (dated by TCRdb to between 2022 and 2023). What this sample's time point label stands for: after trial treatment. What this sample's treatment or condition label stands for: LDRT plus nivolumab, ipilimumab, low-dose cyclophosphamide and aspirin (RACIN trial). Sequencing instrument: Illumina HiSeq 2500. First-strand cDNA was synthesized with Superscript III and a set of TRAV- and TRBV-specific primers, covering both TCRalpha and TCRbeta chains. TCRs were amplified for about 20 PCR cycles with Phusion, using a constant-region primer paired with the adapter attached to the V primers. Using fastp trimming at Q25 and MiXCR clonotype assembly, TCRdb reanalyzed the public sequencing data and kept in-frame beta chains. Identical CDR3 proteins give one entry, which carries the most common genes and DNA. The sample table lists approximately 100,000 distinct CDR3 sequences, around 20% of them with a count of one. The top ten clones comprise over 3.5% of the sample.

This specimen was PBMCs, taken after low-dose radiotherapy plus immunotherapy. These receptors all stem from a male donor with prostate cancer.

This clonotype was seen ten or more times. This chain links TRBV20-1 with TRBJ2-3; TRBD2 matches 10 bases. The J segment lost 0 bases and the V segment lost 6 bases, leaving 6 bases of the junction unmatched. The CDR3 has 15 amino acids. Germline V gene lookup returns CDR1 DFQATT and CDR2 SNEGSKA (reference sequence). The CDR3 loop reads CSARLAGDSTDTQYF. The CDR3 region has the DNA TGCAGTGCCCGACTAGCGGGTGATAGCACAGATACGCAGTATTTT.

In its sample, this clonotype was seen many times. The V and J genes are TRBV27 and TRBJ2-6, with D maybe TRBD2 (6 bases). Germline V gene sequence: CDR1 MNHEY, CDR2 SMNVEV (reference sequence). V lost 5 bases and J 2 bases, leaving 19 bases between the germline ends. This CDR3 contains 18 residues. CDR3 region: CASSALGRLAAGANVLTF. CDR3 DNA sequence: TGTGCCAGCAGTGCGCTAGGGAGGTTGGCGGCTGGGGCCAACGTCCTGACTTTC.

This clonotype turned up a few times. The gene calls are TRBV4-2 and TRBJ2-7; D may correspond to TRBD1 or TRBD2 (5 bases each). This CDR3 spans 15 amino acids. From germline, CDR1 is LGHNA and CDR2 YNFKEQ. The V gene lost 0 bases and the J gene lost 0 bases, with 9 bases spanning the gap. CDR3 coding DNA: TGTGCCAGCAGCCAAGATTTGGGGGACTCCTACGAGCAGTACTTC. This sequence encodes CASSQDLGDSYEQYF.

This clonotype was found many times. This chain joins TRBV6-2 or TRBV6-3 and TRBJ2-4; D is uncertain. The V and J ends lost 5 bases and 0 bases respectively, with 17 bases between them. Germline values: CDR1 MNHEY, CDR2 SVGEGT. The length of the CDR3 is 17 residues. CDR3 amino acids: CASSRTVGDLAKNIQYF. The CDR3 DNA sequence: TGTGCCAGCAGTCGAACCGTAGGAGACCTAGCCAAAAACATTCAGTACTTC.

This clonotype was detected many times. The rearrangement uses TRBV6-4 and TRBJ1-6; no definite D call. CDR3 length: 14 residues. Looked up from germline, CDR1 is MRHNA and CDR2 is SNTAGT. V lost 6 bases and J lost 1, with 7 bases in between. The CDR3 loop is CASSPGSYNSPLHF. In DNA form, the CDR3 reads TGTGCCAGCAGCCCAGGATCCTATAATTCACCCCTCCACTTT.

This clonotype was detected many times. V and J are TRBV10-3 and TRBJ2-2; the match to TRBD1 covers 10 bases. Germline CDR1 is ENHRY and CDR2 is SYGVKD. The CDR3 has 15 amino acids. After removal of 3 bases from V and 6 bases from J, the junction contained 4 bases not matched to a gene. The CDR3 is CAISDGTGDSGELFF. The CDR3 DNA follows: TGTGCCATCAGTGACGGGACAGGGGATTCCGGGGAGCTGTTTTTT.